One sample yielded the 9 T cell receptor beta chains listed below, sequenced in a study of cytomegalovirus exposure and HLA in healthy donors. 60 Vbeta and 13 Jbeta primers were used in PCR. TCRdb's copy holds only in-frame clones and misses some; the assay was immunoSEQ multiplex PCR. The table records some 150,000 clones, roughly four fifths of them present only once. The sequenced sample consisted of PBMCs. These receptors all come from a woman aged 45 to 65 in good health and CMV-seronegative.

The CDR3 DNA is TGTGCCAGCTCACCGACTAGCGGAACCTACGAGCAGTACTTC. It encodes CASSPTSGTYEQYF. The chain couples TRBV18 to TRBJ2-7, with 9 positions matching TRBD2. V trimming: 3 bases; J trimming: 2 bases; junction bases outside the gene matches: 2. The V gene's germline CDR1 is KGHSH and CDR2 LQKENI. The CDR3 spans 14 residues.

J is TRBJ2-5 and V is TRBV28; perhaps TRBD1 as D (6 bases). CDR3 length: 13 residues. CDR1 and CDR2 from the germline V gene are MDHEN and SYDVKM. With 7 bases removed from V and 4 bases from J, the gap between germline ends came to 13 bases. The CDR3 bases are TGTGCCAGCATTAAAGAGGGGGTAGAGACCCAGTACTTC. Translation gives CASIKEGVETQYF.

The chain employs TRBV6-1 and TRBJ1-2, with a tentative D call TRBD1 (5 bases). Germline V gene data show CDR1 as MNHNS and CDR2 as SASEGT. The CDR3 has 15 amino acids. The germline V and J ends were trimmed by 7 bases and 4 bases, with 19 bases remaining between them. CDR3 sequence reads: CASMSTGGSIYGYTF. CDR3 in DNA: TGTGCCAGCATGTCGACGGGGGGTTCGATCTATGGCTACACCTTC.

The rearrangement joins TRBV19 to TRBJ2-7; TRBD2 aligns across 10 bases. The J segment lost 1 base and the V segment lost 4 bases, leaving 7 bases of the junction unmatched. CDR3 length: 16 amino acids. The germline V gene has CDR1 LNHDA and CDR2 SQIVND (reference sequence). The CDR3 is CASSTQAGGSSYEQYF. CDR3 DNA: TGTGCCAGTAGTACTCAAGCGGGGGGGAGTTCCTACGAGCAGTACTTC.

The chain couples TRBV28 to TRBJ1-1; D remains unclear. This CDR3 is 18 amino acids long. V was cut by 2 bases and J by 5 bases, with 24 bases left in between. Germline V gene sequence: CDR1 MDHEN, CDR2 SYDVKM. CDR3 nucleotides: TGTGCCAGCAGTTTAGGTTTTCGCTGGCCGGGGAGAGGAACTGAAGCTTTCTTT. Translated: CASSLGFRWPGRGTEAFF.

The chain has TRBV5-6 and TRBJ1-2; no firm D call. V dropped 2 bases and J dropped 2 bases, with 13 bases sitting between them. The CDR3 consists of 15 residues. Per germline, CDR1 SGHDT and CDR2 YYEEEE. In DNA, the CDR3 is TGTGCCAGCAGCTTATCTCAGGCCCTCAACTATGGCTACACCTTC. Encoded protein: CASSLSQALNYGYTF. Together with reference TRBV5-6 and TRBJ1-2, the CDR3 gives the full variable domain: DAGVTQSPTHLIKTRGQQVTLRCSPKSGHDTVSWYQQALGQGPQFIFQYYEEEERQRGNFPDRFSGHQFPNYSSELNVNALLLGDSALYLCASSLSQALNYGYTFGSGTRLTVV.

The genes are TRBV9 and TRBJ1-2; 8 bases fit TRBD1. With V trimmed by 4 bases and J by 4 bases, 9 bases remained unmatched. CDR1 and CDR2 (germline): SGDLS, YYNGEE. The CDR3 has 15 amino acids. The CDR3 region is CASSTTDRAVYGYTF. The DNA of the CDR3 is TGTGCCAGCAGCACGACGGACAGGGCTGTCTATGGCTACACCTTC.

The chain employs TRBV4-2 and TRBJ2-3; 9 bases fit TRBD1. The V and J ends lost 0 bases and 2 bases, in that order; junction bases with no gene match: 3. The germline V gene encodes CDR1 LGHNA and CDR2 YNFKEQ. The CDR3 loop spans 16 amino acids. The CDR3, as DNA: TGTGCCAGCAGCCAAGAAGGGACAGGGCACACAGATACGCAGTATTTT. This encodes CASSQEGTGHTDTQYF.

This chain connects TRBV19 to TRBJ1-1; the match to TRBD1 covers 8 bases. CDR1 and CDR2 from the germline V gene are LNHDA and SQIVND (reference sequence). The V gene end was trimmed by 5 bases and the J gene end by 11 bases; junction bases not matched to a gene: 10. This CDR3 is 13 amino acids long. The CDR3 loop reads CASSYPGGPRAFF. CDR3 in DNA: TGTGCCAGTAGTTATCCAGGGGGCCCGAGGGCTTTCTTT.